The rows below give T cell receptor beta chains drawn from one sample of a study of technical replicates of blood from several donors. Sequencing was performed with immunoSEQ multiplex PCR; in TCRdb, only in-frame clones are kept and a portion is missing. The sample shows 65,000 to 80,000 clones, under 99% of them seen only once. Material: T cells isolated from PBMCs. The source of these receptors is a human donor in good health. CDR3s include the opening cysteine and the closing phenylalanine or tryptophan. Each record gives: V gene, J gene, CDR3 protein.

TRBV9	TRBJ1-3	CASSGDGNTIYF
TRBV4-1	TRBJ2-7	CASSHNRDFTYEQYF
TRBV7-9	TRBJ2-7	CASSLYTSGNLDEQYF
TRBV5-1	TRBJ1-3	CASSIGQGAGNTIYF
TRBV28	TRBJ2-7	CATPPGLQNYYEQYF
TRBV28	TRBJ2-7	CASSIAGGIEQYF
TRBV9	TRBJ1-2	CASSPSTGKGYTF
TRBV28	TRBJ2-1	CASSLAKFEQFF
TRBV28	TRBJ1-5	CASSLSGQGNQPQHF
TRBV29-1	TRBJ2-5	CSVEQGAVETQYF
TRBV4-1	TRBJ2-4	CASSQDDRANIQYF
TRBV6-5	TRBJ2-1	CASSYGGRADNEQFF
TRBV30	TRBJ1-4	CAWSSGGPEKLFF
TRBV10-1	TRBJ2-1	CASSDRGEGVHEQFF
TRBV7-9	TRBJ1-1	CASSASGTLNTEAFF
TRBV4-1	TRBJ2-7	CASSQDGVAGAYEQYF
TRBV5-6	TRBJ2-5	CASSLLAGGRETQYF
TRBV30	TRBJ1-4	CAWNTGTGGREKLFF
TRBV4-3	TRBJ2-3	CASSQDPTSGSADTQYF
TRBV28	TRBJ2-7	CASRTDRGLSYEQYF
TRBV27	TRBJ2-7	CASSPHEYSNEQYF
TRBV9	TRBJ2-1	CASSDRTSVKQFF
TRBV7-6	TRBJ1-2	CATGTGENYGYTF
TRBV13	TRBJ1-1	CASSPSYEAFF
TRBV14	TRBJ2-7	CASSQIVGGDSYEQYF
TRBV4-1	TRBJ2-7	CASSQDPGLAVYSYEQYF
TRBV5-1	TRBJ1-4	CASSLEGTGFEKLFF
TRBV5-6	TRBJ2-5	CASSLAPREGETQYF
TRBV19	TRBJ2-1	CASEGQGARDEQFF
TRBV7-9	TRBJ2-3	CASSSTYSGRSDTQYF
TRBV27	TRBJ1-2	CASSPFGQGSYGYTF
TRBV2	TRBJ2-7	CASRRSTVYEQYF
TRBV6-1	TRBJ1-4	CATRRESEKLFF
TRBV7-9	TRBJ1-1	CASSFSGPEAFF
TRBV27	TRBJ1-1	CASSFAGNTEAFF
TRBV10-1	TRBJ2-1	CASSDNSGSSYNEQFF
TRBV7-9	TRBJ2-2	CASSSGSGRNTGELFF
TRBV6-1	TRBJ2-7	CASSGGAEQYF
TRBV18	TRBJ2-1	CASSKRDLGDNEQFF
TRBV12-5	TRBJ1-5	CASGLDSLDQPQHF
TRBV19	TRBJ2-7	CASSIQGYEQYF
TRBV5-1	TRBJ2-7	CASSLSGRAGEQYF